The 25 T cell receptor beta chains below were found in one sample sequenced in a study of T cells expressing NK-cell markers. One entry per CDR3 protein, without DNA, is what TCRdb gives after re-calling the 5' RACE reads. The repertoire table contains about 370,000 distinct CDR3 sequences. Sequencing used blood T cells: a sorted CD56 or NKG2C T cell subset, CD4+ or CD8+ T cells, or bulk PBMC T cells (not recorded which). The receptor source for this set is a woman aged 50 to 60 in good health.

This chain uses TRBV20-1 with TRBJ2-1; TCRdb picks TRBD1, but there is no DNA to check that call. CDR1 DFQATT and CDR2 SNEGSKA come from the germline V gene (reference sequence). The CDR3 is 13 amino acids. CDR3 loop: CSARAARTPEQFF.

The chain employs TRBV7-8 and TRBJ2-3; the TCRdb D gene call, TRBD2, has no DNA to confirm it. This CDR3 region has 17 residues. CDR1 SGHVS and CDR2 FQNEAQ come from the germline V gene. CDR3 residues: CASSLLAESSSTDTQYF.

The genes are TRBV24-1 and TRBJ2-1; the TCRdb call, TRBD2, lacks DNA for checking. Per the germline V gene, CDR1 is KGHDR and CDR2 is SFDVKD. This CDR3 is 17 amino acids long. The CDR3: CATSDSGTVSGRSEQFF.

J is TRBJ2-3 and V is TRBV20-1; TCRdb calls TRBD2, which cannot be checked without DNA. This CDR3 spans 14 amino acids. The germline CDR1 and CDR2 sequences are DFQATT and SNEGSKA (reference sequence). The CDR3 sequence: CSAPRAGGPDTQYF.

V is TRBV25-1 and J is TRBJ1-1; TCRdb proposes TRBD1, but this gene call is untestable without DNA. The CDR3 is 14 residues long. CDR1 MGHDK and CDR2 SYGVNS come from the germline V gene. CDR3 region: CASTRPGLDTEAFF.

The chain couples TRBV5-1 to TRBJ2-5; TCRdb returns TRBD2, unconfirmable since there is no DNA. Germline CDR1 and CDR2: SGHRS and YFSETQ. This CDR3 has 16 amino acids. CDR3 residues: CASSEGLAGAGETQYF.

V usage is TRBV4-2 and J usage is TRBJ2-2; the TCRdb D gene call, TRBD2, has no DNA to confirm it. Looked up from germline, CDR1 is LGHNA and CDR2 is YNFKEQ. This CDR3 has 16 residues. CDR3 loop: CASSRARDFSTGELFF.

CDR3 residues: CSVEDSGKTNYEQYF. The chain combines TRBV29-1 with TRBJ2-7; TCRdb proposes TRBD1, but this gene call is untestable without DNA. The germline V gene has CDR1 SQVTM and CDR2 ANQGSEA. This CDR3 region has 15 residues.

The V gene is TRBV10-3, the J gene TRBJ2-5; TCRdb selects TRBD1, and the lack of DNA leaves this call unchecked. The CDR3 length is 13 residues. Germline V gene lookup returns CDR1 ENHRY and CDR2 SYGVKD. CDR3 sequence reads: CAIQRGGGETQYF.

V is TRBV20-1 and J is TRBJ2-4; TCRdb proposes TRBD1, but this gene call is untestable without DNA. CDR3 length: 15 residues. Germline assignment: CDR1 DFQATT and CDR2 SNEGSKA (reference sequence). The CDR3 spells CSAGDRPVAKNIQYF.

The chain is built from TRBV20-1 and TRBJ2-3; the TCRdb call, TRBD2, lacks DNA for checking. The germline V gene encodes CDR1 DFQATT and CDR2 SNEGSKA (reference sequence). This CDR3 is 14 amino acids long. CDR3 loop: CSAASGTSTDTQYF.

V gene TRBV7-8 combines with J gene TRBJ2-7; as DNA is missing, the TRBD1 call by TCRdb cannot be tested. CDR3 size: 14 residues. CDR1 and CDR2 from the germline V gene are SGHVS and FQNEAQ. CDR3 protein: CASSFGRFSYEQYF.

The gene calls are TRBV29-1 and TRBJ2-2; without DNA, the TCRdb call of TRBD2 cannot be checked. The CDR3 runs to 14 residues. Per germline, CDR1 SQVTM and CDR2 ANQGSEA. The CDR3 reads CSVGGLAYSGELFF.

This chain connects TRBV28 to TRBJ2-7; TCRdb returns TRBD1, unconfirmable since there is no DNA. The CDR3 sequence is 14 residues long. The germline CDR1 and CDR2 sequences are MDHEN and SYDVKM. The CDR3 sequence is CASSGPTVSYEQYF.

J is TRBJ1-2 and V is TRBV29-1; without DNA, the TCRdb call of TRBD1 cannot be checked. Looked up from germline, CDR1 is SQVTM and CDR2 is ANQGSEA. The CDR3 is 13 amino acids. The CDR3 is CSVGPHPDYGYTF.

The rearrangement links TRBV4-1 to TRBJ2-1; absent DNA, TCRdb's TRBD2 call cannot be checked. The length of the CDR3 is 14 residues. Germline-derived CDR1 and CDR2 are MGHRA and YSYEKL. The CDR3 here is CASSQVGTRIEQFF.

This rearrangement joins TRBV5-1 to TRBJ1-1. This CDR3 region has 11 residues. From germline, CDR1 is SGHRS and CDR2 YFSETQ. The CDR3 here is CASRGLTEAFF.

J is TRBJ2-1 and V is TRBV4-1; the TCRdb call, TRBD2, lacks DNA for checking. CDR3 length equals 14 residues. The germline V gene encodes CDR1 MGHRA and CDR2 YSYEKL. The chain's CDR3 is CASSQRREGREQFF.

The V gene is TRBV12-5, the J gene TRBJ2-1. CDR1 is LGHNT, CDR2 FRNRAP, per germline. CDR3 size: 14 residues. This CDR3 reads CASALTDSYNEQFF.

The chain uses TRBV7-9 and TRBJ2-3; with no DNA, the TCRdb D assignment of TRBD2 cannot be verified. The V gene's germline CDR1 is SEHNR and CDR2 FQNEAQ (reference sequence). The CDR3 has 18 amino acids. The CDR3 loop is CASSFRDLGTRGADTQYF. The full variable domain, rest sourced from reference TRBV7-9 and TRBJ2-3, is DTGVSQNPRHKITKRGQNVTFRCDPISEHNRLYWYRQTLGQGPEFLTYFQNEAQLEKSRLLSDRFSAERPKGSFSTLEIQRTEQGDSAMYLCASSFRDLGTRGADTQYFGPGTRLTVL.

The V gene is TRBV27, the J gene TRBJ2-6; TCRdb gives TRBD1 as the D gene, but with no DNA this cannot be confirmed. In germline, CDR1 is MNHEY, CDR2 SMNVEV (reference sequence). This CDR3 has 17 amino acids. The CDR3 sequence is CASSPDIRPSGANVLTF. The full variable domain, rest sourced from reference TRBV27 and TRBJ2-6, is EAQVTQNPRYLITVTGKKLTVTCSQNMNHEYMSWYRQDPGLGLRQIYYSMNVEVTDKGDVPEGYKVSRKEKRNFPLILESPSPNQTSLYFCASSPDIRPSGANVLTFGAGSRLTVL.

The CDR3: CSVAARQVNTEAFF. The chain uses TRBV29-1 and TRBJ1-1; the D call of TRBD1 rests on TCRdb alone, since no DNA is present to check it. The CDR3 contains 14 residues. Germline values: CDR1 SQVTM, CDR2 ANQGSEA.

J is TRBJ2-1 and V is TRBV12-3 or TRBV12-4; TCRdb picks TRBD1, but there is no DNA to check that call. The CDR3 extends over 13 amino acids. The CDR3 region is CASTGQGNNEQFF.

This chain links TRBV7-3 with TRBJ1-1. Germline lookup yields CDR1 SGHTA and CDR2 FQGTGA. CDR3 length equals 14 residues. The CDR3 protein is CASSPDGPNTEAFF.

The chain couples TRBV6-5 to TRBJ2-1. The CDR3 totals 14 residues. CDR1 is MNHEY, CDR2 SVGAGI, per germline. The CDR3 here is CASSYAGDYNEQFF.